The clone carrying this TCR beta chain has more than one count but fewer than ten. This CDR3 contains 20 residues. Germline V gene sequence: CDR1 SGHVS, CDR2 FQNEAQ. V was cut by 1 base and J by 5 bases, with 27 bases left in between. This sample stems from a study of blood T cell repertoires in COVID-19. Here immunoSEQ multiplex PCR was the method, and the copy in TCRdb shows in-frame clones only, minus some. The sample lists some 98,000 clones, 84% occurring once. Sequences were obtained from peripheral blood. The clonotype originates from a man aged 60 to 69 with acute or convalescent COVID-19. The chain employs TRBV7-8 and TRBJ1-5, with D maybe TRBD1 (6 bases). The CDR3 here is CASSLVPWETKDRIYQPQHF. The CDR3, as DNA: TGTGCCAGCAGCTTAGTGCCATGGGAGACGAAAGACAGGATATATCAGCCCCAGCATTTT.